Shown below are 27 T cell receptor beta chains from a single sample sequenced in a study of shared clonotypes between healthy human individuals. Using immunoSEQ multiplex PCR, the repertoire was profiled, and TCRdb retains in-frame clones only, with some absent. This repertoire shows about 2.2 million clones, about 94% found once; its top ten account for roughly 1.7%. CD45RO-negative, CCR7-selected cells formed the naive CD8 fraction, which excluded terminally differentiated effector memory CD45RA+ cells. The sequenced material came from naive CD8+ T cells from PBMCs. The receptors were sampled from a man aged 18 to 30 in good health. Some clones in this sample may be carry-over from other donors' samples.

The genes are TRBV28 and TRBJ1-2, with TRBD1 as a possible D gene (5 bases). CDR3 length equals 13 residues. Germline assignment: CDR1 MDHEN and CDR2 SYDVKM. Trimming stripped 8 bases from V and 4 bases from J, with 14 bases between. The CDR3 region has the DNA TGTGCCAGCTTTACAGGCGGACTCTATGGCTACACCTTC. Encoded protein: CASFTGGLYGYTF.

The chain joins TRBV29-1 to TRBJ2-1; D is unresolved. This CDR3 contains 16 residues. The V end was cut by 0 bases, the J end by 4 bases, with 16 bases between. CDR1 and CDR2 (germline): SQVTM, ANQGSEA. The CDR3 DNA follows: TGCAGCGTTGAAGATTACAACCGAGAAGATTACAATGAGCAGTTCTTC. This codes for CSVEDYNREDYNEQFF.

The chain links TRBV5-4 to TRBJ1-2; D gene uncertain. The germline V gene has CDR1 SGHNT and CDR2 YYREEE (reference sequence). V was clipped by 0 bases and J by 3 bases, with 12 bases between them. The CDR3 has 15 amino acids. The DNA of the CDR3 is TGTGCCAGCAGCTTGGTTGACGGAGTATACTATGGCTACACCTTC. Translated, it gives CASSLVDGVYYGYTF.

The genes are TRBV28 and TRBJ2-1, with 8 bases identical to TRBD1. The CDR3 runs to 14 residues. Per germline, CDR1 MDHEN and CDR2 SYDVKM. The junction had 6 bases not matched to a gene; V was cut back by 3 bases and J by 8 bases. The CDR3 nucleotides are TGTGCCAGCAGTTTTTTGACAGGGGCTCATGAGCAGTTCTTC. It translates to CASSFLTGAHEQFF.

This rearrangement joins TRBV10-1 to TRBJ1-1; D may be TRBD1 (6 bases). Per the germline V gene, CDR1 is WNHNN and CDR2 is SYGVQD (reference sequence). The V end was cut by 6 bases, the J end by 0 bases, with 8 bases between. This CDR3 spans 13 amino acids. The DNA for the CDR3 is TGCGCCAGCAGCCGGACAGTGAACACTGAAGCTTTCTTT. Translating it yields CASSRTVNTEAFF.

This chain links TRBV4-3 with TRBJ1-3; D uncertain. In germline, CDR1 is LGHNA, CDR2 YSLEER. The CDR3 extends over 12 amino acids. V was shortened by 0 bases and J by 9 bases, with 6 bases between the two germline ends. The CDR3 DNA reads as TGCGCCAGCAGCCAAGACGGAGTCACCATATATTTT. This gives the protein CASSQDGVTIYF.

V is TRBV28 and J is TRBJ2-7, with a tentative D call TRBD1 (5 bases). Germline CDR1 is MDHEN and CDR2 is SYDVKM. The CDR3 consists of 15 residues. Trimming took 0 bases from V and 1 from J, leaving 10 bases between them. CDR3 in amino acids: CASSLWYGQSYEQYF. The CDR3, as DNA: TGTGCCAGCAGTTTATGGTACGGACAATCCTACGAGCAGTACTTC.

The chain couples TRBV4-1 to TRBJ2-5; the D gene is possibly TRBD2 (6 bases). Germline V lookup: CDR1 MGHRA, CDR2 YSYEKL. Trimming stripped 1 base from V and 11 bases from J, with 17 bases between. The CDR3 is 14 amino acids. CDR3 sequence reads: CASSQGDLTGEQYF. DNA for the CDR3: TGCGCCAGCAGCCAAGGGGACCTTACGGGGGAGCAGTACTTC.

The chain uses TRBV19 and TRBJ2-7; tentatively, D is TRBD1 (6 bases). Trimming left V 1 base short and J 1 base short, with 11 bases between. The CDR3 is made up of 15 amino acids. The germline V gene has CDR1 LNHDA and CDR2 SQIVND (reference sequence). As DNA, the CDR3 is TGTGCCAGTAGTATAGCGACAGGTTCTTCCTACGAGCAGTACTTC. Translated, it gives CASSIATGSSYEQYF.

The chain carries TRBV7-9 and TRBJ2-2; TRBD2 matches 7 bases. There are 19 residues in the CDR3. Trimming at V came to 4 bases and at J to 3 bases, leaving 17 bases not matched to a gene. Germline V gene lookup returns CDR1 SEHNR and CDR2 FQNEAQ (reference sequence). CDR3 nucleotide sequence: TGTGCCAGCAGCTCTTTGAAAGGTGGGCGAGCGGGATACACCGGGGAGCTGTTTTTT. Translation: CASSSLKGGRAGYTGELFF.

The chain joins TRBV7-2 to TRBJ2-7; unclear D gene. Germline CDR1 is SGHTA and CDR2 is FQGNSA. V lost 0 bases and J 2 bases, leaving 17 bases between the germline ends. The CDR3 has 17 amino acids. This CDR3 is CASSLAPGLTYPYEQYF. CDR3 DNA: TGTGCCAGCAGCTTAGCGCCCGGGCTGACTTACCCCTACGAGCAGTACTTC.

The chain employs TRBV30 and TRBJ2-7; no clear D gene. V lost 2 bases, J lost 1 base, and 9 bases lay in between. CDR1 is GTSNPN, CDR2 SVGIG, per germline (reference sequence). The CDR3 is 13 residues long. This CDR3 reads CAWSHRESYEQYF. The CDR3 coding sequence is TGTGCCTGGAGTCATAGGGAATCCTACGAGCAGTACTTC.

The chain couples TRBV6-4 to TRBJ2-1, with 11 bases lining up with TRBD2. This CDR3 contains 16 residues. The junction had 7 bases not matched to a gene; V was cut back by 3 bases and J by 6 bases. In germline, CDR1 is MRHNA, CDR2 SNTAGT. This chain's CDR3 is CASSELTTSGANEQFF. The DNA for the CDR3 is TGTGCCAGCAGTGAACTAACGACTAGCGGGGCCAATGAGCAGTTCTTC.

The chain combines TRBV6-4 with TRBJ1-1; D is unclear. From germline, CDR1 is MRHNA and CDR2 SNTAGT. The CDR3 runs 13 residues. Trimming left V 4 bases short and J 5 bases short, with 11 bases between. This chain's CDR3 is CASSVWAGTEAFF. The CDR3 DNA reads as TGTGCCAGCAGTGTCTGGGCGGGGACTGAAGCTTTCTTT.

The rearrangement links TRBV27 to TRBJ1-2; D is uncertain. Germline loops: CDR1 MNHEY, CDR2 SMNVEV (reference sequence). The CDR3 has 13 amino acids. The ends were cut back, 6 bases at V and 6 bases at J, with 14 bases in the middle. The CDR3 loop reads CASSPRGLHGYTF. In DNA form, the CDR3 reads TGTGCCAGCAGCCCCAGAGGGCTCCATGGCTACACCTTC.

The gene calls are TRBV7-2 and TRBJ1-2; no clear D. The CDR3 sequence is 13 residues long. The germline CDR1 and CDR2 sequences are SGHTA and FQGNSA. Trimming pared 5 bases from V and 8 bases from J, leaving 15 bases between. For the CDR3, the DNA is TGTGCCAGCAGCCCTATCACAGTCGGAGGCTACACCTTC. The encoded protein is CASSPITVGGYTF.

The chain combines TRBV29-1 with TRBJ2-5; D might be TRBD1 or TRBD2, each matching 6 bases. Looked up from germline, CDR1 is SQVTM and CDR2 is ANQGSEA. V lost 8 bases, J lost 1 base, and 17 bases lay in between. CDR3 length equals 14 residues. The CDR3 nucleotides are TGCAGCATTCAATTAGGGGGGCTCCAAGAGACCCAGTACTTC. Its protein product is CSIQLGGLQETQYF.

The genes are TRBV15 and TRBJ2-5; maybe TRBD2 (7 bases). The V gene lost 2 bases and the J gene lost 7 bases, with 17 bases spanning the gap. CDR1 LNHNV and CDR2 YYDKDF come from the germline V gene (reference sequence). The CDR3 is 15 amino acids. DNA for the CDR3: TGTGCCACCAGCAGATCCAGGGGAGGGGGTGCGACCCAGTACTTC. This encodes CATSRSRGGGATQYF.

This chain joins TRBV9 and TRBJ1-2, with D hard to call. Trimming pared 4 bases from V and 3 bases from J, leaving 16 bases between. CDR3 length equals 15 residues. Per germline, CDR1 SGDLS and CDR2 YYNGEE. CDR3 loop: CASSPHSTDDYGYTF. The CDR3 nucleotides read TGTGCCAGCAGCCCTCACTCGACCGATGACTATGGCTACACCTTC.

The chain is built from TRBV29-1 and TRBJ2-1; D might be TRBD2 (6 bases). The V end was cut by 6 bases, the J end by 2 bases, with 17 bases between. This CDR3 region has 15 residues. Germline CDR1 reads SQVTM; CDR2 reads ANQGSEA. CDR3: CSVRDLAVTYNEQFF. The DNA for the CDR3 is TGCAGCGTGCGGGACTTAGCGGTGACCTACAATGAGCAGTTCTTC.

This chain joins TRBV6-4 and TRBJ2-1; maybe TRBD2 (5 bases). CDR3 length: 17 residues. V shed 8 bases and J shed 4 bases, with 24 bases lying between them. The germline CDR1 and CDR2 sequences are MRHNA and SNTAGT. In nucleotides, the CDR3 is TGTGCCAGCCCCCCCCCTTTTCCTCAGCGGAAGTACAATGAGCAGTTCTTC. This sequence encodes CASPPPFPQRKYNEQFF.

V is TRBV7-6 and J is TRBJ2-7; D is possibly TRBD2 (6 bases). CDR1 and CDR2 from the germline V gene are SGHVS and FNYEAQ. The CDR3 has 14 residues. The ends were cut back, 4 bases at V and 6 bases at J, with 16 bases in the middle. This chain's CDR3 is CASSSREEGSEQYF. The CDR3 DNA sequence: TGTGCCAGCAGCTCCCGCGAGGAGGGGTCCGAGCAGTACTTC.

The chain employs TRBV29-1 and TRBJ2-7, with a weak D call TRBD1 (5 bases). The CDR3 is 12 residues long. Germline loops: CDR1 SQVTM, CDR2 ANQGSEA. Trimming shortened V by 6 bases and J by 2 bases, and 11 bases separated the two germline ends. The CDR3 nucleotides are TGCAGCGTCCTGGCAGGGCCCTACGAGCAGTACTTC. Its protein product is CSVLAGPYEQYF.

The gene calls are TRBV15 and TRBJ2-1; unclear D gene. Germline V lookup: CDR1 LNHNV, CDR2 YYDKDF (reference sequence). This CDR3 region has 16 residues. V dropped 0 bases and J dropped 5 bases, with 14 bases sitting between them. CDR3 in amino acids: CATSRDLRLIDNEQFF. The CDR3 nucleotides read TGTGCCACCAGCAGAGATCTACGGCTGATCGACAATGAGCAGTTCTTC.

The rearrangement joins TRBV27 to TRBJ2-1, with a tentative D call TRBD2 (6 bases). The CDR3 has 15 residues. V was cut by 6 bases and J by 10 bases, with 22 bases left in between. Germline CDR1 reads MNHEY; CDR2 reads SMNVEV (reference sequence). This CDR3 is CASSSPGGPPREQFF. The CDR3 region has the DNA TGTGCCAGCAGCTCACCCGGAGGGCCACCCAGAGAGCAGTTCTTC.

The genes are TRBV27 and TRBJ1-5, with D tentatively TRBD1 (5 bases). V was pared by 5 bases and J by 3 bases, with 14 bases between. The CDR3 contains 15 residues. CDR1 MNHEY and CDR2 SMNVEV come from the germline V gene (reference sequence). The CDR3 DNA follows: TGTGCCAGCAGTGAATTGGGGCGAACCAATCAGCCCCAGCATTTT. Translation: CASSELGRTNQPQHF.

The chain couples TRBV27 to TRBJ1-5; tentatively, D is TRBD1 (6 bases). Germline loops: CDR1 MNHEY, CDR2 SMNVEV (reference sequence). Trimming left V 5 bases short and J 6 bases short, with 20 bases between. The CDR3 totals 16 residues. Here the CDR3 reads CASSPLGEGGPQPQHF. The CDR3, as DNA: TGTGCCAGCAGTCCACTGGGGGAGGGGGGTCCTCAGCCCCAGCATTTT.